These T cell receptor beta chains were read from a single sample in a study of T-cell reconstitution after alpha-beta-depleted transplantation in children. TCRdb re-analysed the PCR reads in MiXCR, keeping a single row per CDR3 protein. The data contain hundreds of thousands of distinct CDR3 sequences, over 9.5% of them singletons. The sample in question was PBMCs, obtained before TCRalphabeta/CD19-depleted stem cell transplant. These receptors all come from a child younger than 10 with inherited bone marrow failure, due to receive a stem cell transplant. Each CDR3 is given with its conserved first and last residue. D genes are given only for firm matches. Clone size, where shown, is once, few, many, or a class for clones that have expanded.

clone_size: few; d_call: TRBD1; j_call: TRBJ1-4; v_call: TRBV15; cdr3_nt: TGTGCCACCAGCAGAGGTGGACAGGGGGCAACTAATGAAAAACTGTTTTTT; cdr3_aa: CATSRGGQGATNEKLFF
clone_size: many; d_call: TRBD2; j_call: TRBJ2-1; v_call: TRBV20-1; cdr3_nt: TGCAGTGCCCGGACTAGCGGCCAGAGGAATGAGCAGTTCTTC; cdr3_aa: CSARTSGQRNEQFF
clone_size: many; d_call: NA; j_call: TRBJ1-1; v_call: TRBV5-1; cdr3_nt: TGCGCCAGCAGCTTGGCTATAGGGGCAGACACTGAAGCTTTCTTT; cdr3_aa: CASSLAIGADTEAFF
clone_size: NA; d_call: NA; j_call: TRBJ2-2; v_call: TRBV7-9; cdr3_nt: TGTGCCGCCGCCGGCGACGCCGGGGAGCTGTTTTTT; cdr3_aa: CAAAGDAGELFF
clone_size: many; d_call: NA; j_call: TRBJ2-7; v_call: TRBV5-6; cdr3_nt: TGTGCCAGCAGCAAACCGACGGAATGGGACTCCTACGAGCAGTACTTC; cdr3_aa: CASSKPTEWDSYEQYF
clone_size: many; d_call: NA; j_call: TRBJ2-1; v_call: TRBV7-9; cdr3_nt: TGTGCCAGCAGCCCCGGCCATTACAATGAGCAGTTCTTC; cdr3_aa: CASSPGHYNEQFF
clone_size: many; d_call: NA; j_call: TRBJ2-2; v_call: TRBV30; cdr3_nt: TGTGCCTGGATGGGGCACGCGAACACCGGGGAGCTGTTTTTT; cdr3_aa: CAWMGHANTGELFF
clone_size: many; d_call: NA; j_call: TRBJ2-4; v_call: TRBV12-3/TRBV12-4; cdr3_nt: TGTGCCAGCAGTTTAGCCGGTCGAGGGCTAGCCAAAAACATTCAGTACTTC; cdr3_aa: CASSLAGRGLAKNIQYF
clone_size: many; d_call: NA; j_call: TRBJ2-2; v_call: TRBV3-1; cdr3_nt: TGTGCCAGCAGCCAAAGGAGCCACGGGGAGCTGTTTTTT; cdr3_aa: CASSQRSHGELFF
clone_size: NA; d_call: TRBD2; j_call: TRBJ2-5; v_call: TRBV29-1; cdr3_nt: TGCAGCGCCCCGACTAGCGGGGGGACCCAGTACTTC; cdr3_aa: CSAPTSGGTQYF
clone_size: NA; d_call: NA; j_call: TRBJ2-5; v_call: TRBV24-1; cdr3_nt: TGTGCCACCAGTGCGGGGGTCGTCGGAGAGACCCAGTACTTC; cdr3_aa: CATSAGVVGETQYF
clone_size: many; d_call: NA; j_call: TRBJ2-3; v_call: TRBV29-1; cdr3_nt: TGCAGCGCTACTGGGCACGAAGATACGCAGTATTTT; cdr3_aa: CSATGHEDTQYF
clone_size: many; d_call: TRBD2; j_call: TRBJ2-7; v_call: TRBV4-3; cdr3_nt: TGCGCCAGCAGCCAAGAACCGACTAGCGGGAGGGGAGTGGCCTACGAGCAGTACTTC; cdr3_aa: CASSQEPTSGRGVAYEQYF